This T cell receptor beta chain was recovered during a study of blood T cell repertoires in COVID-19. Background on the study: From T cells, B-cell-depleted T cells, or PBMCs came the material, which was cDNA or gDNA.

Study processing details: Amplifying reference gene primers gave estimates of nucleated cell counts. Some clones are missing from TCRdb's copy, which holds only in-frame ones; the method was immunoSEQ multiplex PCR. V and J calls and clone size are as listed in that table; D and trimming were resolved from the DNA. The data show about 99,000 clones, 87% seen once. The CDR3 is 15 amino acids. Trimming shortened V by 5 bases and J by 5 bases, and 18 bases separated the two germline ends. CDR1 is SEHNR and CDR2 is FQNEAQ in the germline V gene (reference sequence). This chain joins TRBV7-9 and TRBJ1-2, with D perhaps TRBD1 (5 bases). This clonotype was obtained from a man between 45 and 60 years old with acute or convalescent COVID-19. The sequencing input was peripheral blood. This chain's CDR3 is CASSQSGGNSYGYTF. The CDR3 bases are TGTGCCAGCAGCCAATCCGGGGGGAACTCTTATGGCTACACCTTC.